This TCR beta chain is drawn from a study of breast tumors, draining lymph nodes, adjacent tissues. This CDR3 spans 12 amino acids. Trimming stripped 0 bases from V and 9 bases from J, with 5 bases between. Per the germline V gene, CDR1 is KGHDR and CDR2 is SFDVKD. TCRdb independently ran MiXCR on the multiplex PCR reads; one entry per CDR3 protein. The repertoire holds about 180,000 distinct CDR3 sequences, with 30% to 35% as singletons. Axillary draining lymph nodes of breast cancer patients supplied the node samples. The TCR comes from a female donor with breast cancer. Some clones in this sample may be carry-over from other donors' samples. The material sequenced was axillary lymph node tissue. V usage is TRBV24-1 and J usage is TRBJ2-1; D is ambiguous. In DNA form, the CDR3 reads TGTGCCACCAGTGATTTGGGTCGTGAGCAGTTCTTC. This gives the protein CATSDLGREQFF.